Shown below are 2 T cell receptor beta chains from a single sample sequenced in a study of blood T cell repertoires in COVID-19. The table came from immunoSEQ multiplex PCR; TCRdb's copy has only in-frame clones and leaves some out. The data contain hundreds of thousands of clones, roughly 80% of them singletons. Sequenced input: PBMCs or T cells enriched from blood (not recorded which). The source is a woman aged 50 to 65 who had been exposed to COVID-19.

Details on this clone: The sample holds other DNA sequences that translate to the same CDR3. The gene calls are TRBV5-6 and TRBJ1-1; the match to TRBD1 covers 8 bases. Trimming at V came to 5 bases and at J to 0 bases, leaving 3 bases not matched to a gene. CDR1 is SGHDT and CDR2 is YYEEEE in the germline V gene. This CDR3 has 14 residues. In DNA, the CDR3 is TGTGCCAGCAGTTCGACAGGGGTGAACACTGAAGCTTTCTTT. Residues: CASSSTGVNTEAFF.

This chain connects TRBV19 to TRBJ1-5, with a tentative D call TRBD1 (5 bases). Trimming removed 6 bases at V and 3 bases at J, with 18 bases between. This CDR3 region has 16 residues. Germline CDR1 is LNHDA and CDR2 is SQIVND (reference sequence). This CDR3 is CASSSVVRGPNQPQHF. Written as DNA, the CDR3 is TGTGCCAGTAGCTCTGTCGTTAGGGGTCCCAATCAGCCCCAGCATTTT. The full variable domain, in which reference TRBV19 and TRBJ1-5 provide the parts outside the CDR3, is DGGITQSPKYLFRKEGQNVTLSCEQNLNHDAMYWYRQDPGQGLRLIYYSQIVNDFQKGDIAEGYSVSREKKESFPLTVTSAQKNPTAFYLCASSSVVRGPNQPQHFGDGTRLSIL.